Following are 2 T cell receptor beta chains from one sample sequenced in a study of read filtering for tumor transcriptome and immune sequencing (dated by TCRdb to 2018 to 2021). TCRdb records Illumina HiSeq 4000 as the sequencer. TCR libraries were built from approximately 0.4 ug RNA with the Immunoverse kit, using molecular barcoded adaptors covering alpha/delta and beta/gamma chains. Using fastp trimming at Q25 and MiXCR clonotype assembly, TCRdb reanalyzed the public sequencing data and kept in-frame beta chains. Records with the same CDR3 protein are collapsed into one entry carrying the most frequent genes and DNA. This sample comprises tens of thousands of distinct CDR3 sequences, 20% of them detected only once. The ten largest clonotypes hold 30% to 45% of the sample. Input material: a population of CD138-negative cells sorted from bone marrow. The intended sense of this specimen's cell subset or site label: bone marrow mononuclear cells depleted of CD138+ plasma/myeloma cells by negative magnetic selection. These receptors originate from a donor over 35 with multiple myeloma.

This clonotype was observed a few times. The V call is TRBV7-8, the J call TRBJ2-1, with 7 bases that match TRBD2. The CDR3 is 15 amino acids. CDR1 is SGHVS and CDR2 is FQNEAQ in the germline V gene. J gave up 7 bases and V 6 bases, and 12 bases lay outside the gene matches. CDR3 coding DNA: TGTGCCAGCAGTCAAAGGAGGGAGGGCGGAAATGAGCAGTTCTTC. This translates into CASSQRREGGNEQFF.

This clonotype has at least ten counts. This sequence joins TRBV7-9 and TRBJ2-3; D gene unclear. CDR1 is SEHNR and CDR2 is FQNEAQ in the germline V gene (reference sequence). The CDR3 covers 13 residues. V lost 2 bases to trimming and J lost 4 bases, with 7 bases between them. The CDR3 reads CASSLLVADTQYF. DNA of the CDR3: TGTGCCAGCAGCTTACTCGTGGCAGATACGCAGTATTTT.